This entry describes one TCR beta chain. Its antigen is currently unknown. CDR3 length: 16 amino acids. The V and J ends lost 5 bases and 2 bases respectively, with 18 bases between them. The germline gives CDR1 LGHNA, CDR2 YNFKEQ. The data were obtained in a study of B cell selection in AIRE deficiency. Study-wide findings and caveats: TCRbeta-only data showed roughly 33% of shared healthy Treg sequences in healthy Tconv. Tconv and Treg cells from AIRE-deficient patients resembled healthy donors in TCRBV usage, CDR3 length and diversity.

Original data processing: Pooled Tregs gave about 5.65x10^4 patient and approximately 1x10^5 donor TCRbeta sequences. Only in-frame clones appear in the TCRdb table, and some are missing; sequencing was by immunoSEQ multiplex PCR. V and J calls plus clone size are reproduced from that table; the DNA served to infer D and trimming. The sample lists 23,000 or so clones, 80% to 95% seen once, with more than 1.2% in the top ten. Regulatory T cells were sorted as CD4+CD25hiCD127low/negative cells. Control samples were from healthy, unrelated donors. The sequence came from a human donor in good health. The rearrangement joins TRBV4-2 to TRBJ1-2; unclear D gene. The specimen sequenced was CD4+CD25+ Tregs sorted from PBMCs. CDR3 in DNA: TGTGCCAGCAGCTTGGTCTTTGGCGGCCAAAACTATGGCTACACCTTC. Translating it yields CASSLVFGGQNYGYTF.